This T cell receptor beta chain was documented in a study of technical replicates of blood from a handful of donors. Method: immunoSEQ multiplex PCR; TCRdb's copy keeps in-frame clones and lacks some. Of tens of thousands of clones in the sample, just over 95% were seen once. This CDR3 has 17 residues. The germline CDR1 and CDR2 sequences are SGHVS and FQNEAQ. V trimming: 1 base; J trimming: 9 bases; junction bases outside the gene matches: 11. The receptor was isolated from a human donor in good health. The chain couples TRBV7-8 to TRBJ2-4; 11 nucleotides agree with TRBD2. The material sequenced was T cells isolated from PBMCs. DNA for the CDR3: TGTGCCAGCAGCTTAGTATCTAGCGGGAGGCGCCCGGGCATTCAGTACTTC. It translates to CASSLVSSGRRPGIQYF.